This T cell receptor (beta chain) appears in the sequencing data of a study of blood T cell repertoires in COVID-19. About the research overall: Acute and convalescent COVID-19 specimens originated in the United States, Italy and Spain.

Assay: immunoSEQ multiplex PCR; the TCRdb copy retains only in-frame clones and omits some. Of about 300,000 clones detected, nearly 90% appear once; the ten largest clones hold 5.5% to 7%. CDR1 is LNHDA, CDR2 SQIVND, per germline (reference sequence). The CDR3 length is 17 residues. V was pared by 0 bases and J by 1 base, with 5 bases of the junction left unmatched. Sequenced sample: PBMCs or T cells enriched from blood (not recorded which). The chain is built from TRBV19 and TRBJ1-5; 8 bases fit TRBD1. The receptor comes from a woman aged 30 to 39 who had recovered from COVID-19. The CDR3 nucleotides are TGTGCCAGTAGTATAGAGCGCAGGGGGCCCAGCAATCAGCCCCAGCATTTT. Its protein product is CASSIERRGPSNQPQHF.